This TCR beta chain appears in the sequencing data of a study of sequential checkpoint blockade in melanoma. At the level of the study: Randomization was 1:1 between first-line nivolumab→ipilimumab and ipilimumab→nivolumab. Each arm's sequence ended with maintenance nivolumab.

The treatment denotes: randomized to nivolumab then ipilimumab (arm A) or the reverse (arm B). None of the patients previously received DNA-damaging chemotherapy. From thawed PBMCs, live CD3+CD8+ cells negative for CD19 and CD56 were sorted. Clones were read by immunoSEQ multiplex PCR, and TCRdb kept only the in-frame ones, dropping some. The repertoire holds 35,000 to 40,000 clones, with just over 85% as singletons. This clone turned up a few times. The CDR3 loop spans 14 amino acids. From germline, CDR1 is SEHNR and CDR2 FQNEAQ (reference sequence). Losses at the gene ends were 4 bases for V and 10 bases for J; bases not matched to a gene: 9.

This clonotype originated in a human donor with melanoma. The sequencing here drew on CD8+ T cells sorted from blood (inferred from file names), taken from a patient given nivolumab and ipilimumab in sequence. The chain couples TRBV7-9 to TRBJ2-1; TRBD2 aligns across 8 bases. The CDR3: CASSSGLGVGEQFF. CDR3 coding DNA: TGTGCCAGCAGCTCGGGACTAGGGGTCGGGGAGCAGTTCTTC.